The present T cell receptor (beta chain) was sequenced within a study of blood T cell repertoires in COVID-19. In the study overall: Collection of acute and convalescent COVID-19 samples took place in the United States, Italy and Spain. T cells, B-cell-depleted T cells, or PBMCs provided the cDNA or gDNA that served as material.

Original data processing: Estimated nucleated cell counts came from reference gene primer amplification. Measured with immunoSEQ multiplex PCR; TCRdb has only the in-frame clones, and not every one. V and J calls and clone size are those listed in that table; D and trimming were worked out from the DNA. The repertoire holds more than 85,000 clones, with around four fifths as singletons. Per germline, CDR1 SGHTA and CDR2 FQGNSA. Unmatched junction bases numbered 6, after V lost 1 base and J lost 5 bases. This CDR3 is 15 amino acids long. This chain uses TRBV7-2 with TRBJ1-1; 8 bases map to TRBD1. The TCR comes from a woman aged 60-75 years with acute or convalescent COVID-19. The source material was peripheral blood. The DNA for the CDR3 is TGTGCCAGCAGCTTAGGTCGACAGGGGAGGACTGAAGCTTTCTTT. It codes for CASSLGRQGRTEAFF.